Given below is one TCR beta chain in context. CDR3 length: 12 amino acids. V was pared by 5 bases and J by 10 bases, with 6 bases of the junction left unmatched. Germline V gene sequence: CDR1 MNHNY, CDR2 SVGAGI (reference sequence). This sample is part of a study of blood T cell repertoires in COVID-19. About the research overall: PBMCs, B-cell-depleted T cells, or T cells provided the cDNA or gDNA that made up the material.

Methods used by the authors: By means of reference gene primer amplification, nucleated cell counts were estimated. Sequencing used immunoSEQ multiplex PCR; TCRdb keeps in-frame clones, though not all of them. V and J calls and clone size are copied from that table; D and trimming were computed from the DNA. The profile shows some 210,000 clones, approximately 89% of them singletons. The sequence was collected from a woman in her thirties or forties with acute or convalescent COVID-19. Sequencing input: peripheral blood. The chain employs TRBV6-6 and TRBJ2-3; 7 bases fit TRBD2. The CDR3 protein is CASSPGGEAQYF. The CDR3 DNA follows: TGTGCCAGCAGTCCGGGGGGAGAGGCGCAGTATTTT.